This passage covers 5 T cell receptor beta chains from one sample sequenced in a study of blood T cell repertoires in COVID-19. Generated by immunoSEQ multiplex PCR, the TCRdb table keeps only in-frame clones and is missing some. The sample includes 80,000 to 100,000 clones, about 80% of them seen just once. The sequenced sample was peripheral blood. These receptors all stem from a man aged 65-85 years with active or convalescent COVID-19.

The genes are TRBV6-5 and TRBJ2-1; TRBD2 might be the D (7 bases). Trimming pared 4 bases from V and 8 bases from J, leaving 18 bases between. The CDR3 totals 15 residues. The germline gives CDR1 MNHEY, CDR2 SVGAGI. The CDR3 loop reads CASSSGGAGVYEQFF. As DNA, the CDR3 is TGTGCCAGCAGTTCTGGGGGGGCAGGTGTGTATGAGCAGTTCTTC.

V is TRBV5-1 and J is TRBJ2-7; 8 bases align to TRBD2. The CDR3 has 15 amino acids. Trimming removed 3 bases from V and 3 bases from J; junction bases left unmatched: 8. The V gene's germline CDR1 is SGHRS and CDR2 YFSETQ. The DNA for the CDR3 is TGCGCCAGCAGCTCCCAGGTTGCGGGGGGCTACGAGCAGTACTTC. Encoded protein: CASSSQVAGGYEQYF.

This clone was observed once. The V call is TRBV19, the J call TRBJ1-1; D is unresolved. CDR1 and CDR2 (germline): LNHDA, SQIVND (reference sequence). This CDR3 is built from 13 residues. Between the trimmed V and J ends, which lost 3 bases and 6 bases, there was a span of 11 bases. In DNA, the CDR3 is TGTGCCAGTAGTATGGCGGCAAGAGCTGAAGCTTTCTTT. This codes for CASSMAARAEAFF.

This clone was seen a few times. This sequence joins TRBV7-8 and TRBJ1-5; tentatively, D is TRBD1 (6 bases). The ends were cut back, 5 bases at V and 1 base at J, with 9 bases in the middle. Germline loops: CDR1 SGHVS, CDR2 FQNEAQ. The CDR3 loop spans 14 amino acids. The CDR3 spells CASSIQGSNQPQHF. DNA for the CDR3: TGTGCCAGCAGCATACAGGGCAGCAATCAGCCCCAGCATTTT.

The chain joins TRBV5-1 to TRBJ2-1, with 14 bases aligning to TRBD2. CDR3 length equals 19 residues. The J segment lost 0 bases and the V segment lost 4 bases, leaving 9 bases of the junction unmatched. From germline, CDR1 is SGHRS and CDR2 YFSETQ. CDR3 bases: TGCGCCAGCAGCGCCCTGGGACTAGCGGGGGATAGCTCCTACAATGAGCAGTTCTTC. It yields the protein CASSALGLAGDSSYNEQFF.